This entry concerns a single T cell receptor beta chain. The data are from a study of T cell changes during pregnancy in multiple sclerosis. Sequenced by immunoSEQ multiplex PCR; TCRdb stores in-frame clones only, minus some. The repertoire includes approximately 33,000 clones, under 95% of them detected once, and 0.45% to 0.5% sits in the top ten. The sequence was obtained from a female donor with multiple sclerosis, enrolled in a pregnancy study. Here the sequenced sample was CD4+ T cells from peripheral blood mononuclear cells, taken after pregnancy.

Here the CDR3 DNA reads TGTGCCAGCAGCGTAGAGTCCCAGAATAACTATGGCTACACCTTC. Translated: CASSVESQNNYGYTF. The chain carries TRBV9 and TRBJ1-2; D ambiguous. This CDR3 spans 15 amino acids. Germline CDR1 SGDLS, CDR2 YYNGEE. V was cut by 0 bases and J by 1 base, with 10 bases left in between.